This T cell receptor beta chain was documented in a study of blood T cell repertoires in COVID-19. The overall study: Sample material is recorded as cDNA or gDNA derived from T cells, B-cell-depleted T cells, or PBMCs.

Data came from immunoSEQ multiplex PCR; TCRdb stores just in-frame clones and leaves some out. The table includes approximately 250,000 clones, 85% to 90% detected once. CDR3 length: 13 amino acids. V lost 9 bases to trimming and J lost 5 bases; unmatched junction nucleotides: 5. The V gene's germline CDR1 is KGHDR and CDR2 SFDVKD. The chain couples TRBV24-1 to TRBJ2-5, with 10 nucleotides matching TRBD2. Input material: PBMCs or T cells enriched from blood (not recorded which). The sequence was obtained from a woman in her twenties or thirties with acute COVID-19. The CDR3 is CATSPAGGETQYF. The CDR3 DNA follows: TGTGCCACCTCCCCAGCGGGAGGGGAGACCCAGTACTTC.